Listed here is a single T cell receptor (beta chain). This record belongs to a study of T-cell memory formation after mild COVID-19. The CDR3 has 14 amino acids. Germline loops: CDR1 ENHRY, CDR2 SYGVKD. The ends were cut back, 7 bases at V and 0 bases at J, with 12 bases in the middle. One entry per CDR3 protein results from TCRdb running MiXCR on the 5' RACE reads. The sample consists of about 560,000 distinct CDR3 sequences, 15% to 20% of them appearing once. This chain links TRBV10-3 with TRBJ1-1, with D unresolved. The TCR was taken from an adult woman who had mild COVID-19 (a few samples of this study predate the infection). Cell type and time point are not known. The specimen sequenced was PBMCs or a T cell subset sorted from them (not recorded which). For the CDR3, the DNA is TGTGCCATCACCATCACAGAAATGAACACTGAAGCTTTCTTT. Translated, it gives CAITITEMNTEAFF.